A single sample gave rise to the 20 T cell receptor beta chains below, sequenced in a study of blood T cell repertoires in COVID-19. Measured with immunoSEQ multiplex PCR; TCRdb has only the in-frame clones, and not every one. Of 120,000 to 150,000 clones in the sample, about 89% were seen once. Sequenced sample: peripheral blood. The receptors here all came from an older man with acute or convalescent COVID-19.

J is TRBJ1-2 and V is TRBV30; D uncertain. Germline CDR1 reads GTSNPN; CDR2 reads SVGIG (reference sequence). There are 13 residues in the CDR3. The ends were cut back, 5 bases at V and 4 bases at J, with 14 bases in the middle. The CDR3 spells CAWYRDGLYGYTF. The CDR3 DNA reads TGTGCCTGGTACAGAGACGGCCTCTATGGCTACACCTTC.

The rearrangement uses TRBV4-1 and TRBJ1-1; D is perhaps TRBD1 (5 bases). The CDR3 runs 17 residues. V was cut by 3 bases and J by 0 bases, with 17 bases left in between. Germline V gene lookup returns CDR1 MGHRA and CDR2 YSYEKL. The CDR3 region is CASSHAPPRQMNTEAFF. For the CDR3, the DNA is TGCGCCAGCAGCCACGCTCCTCCGAGACAGATGAACACTGAAGCTTTCTTT.

V is TRBV5-6 and J is TRBJ1-2, with D unclear. V lost 1 base, J lost 6 bases, and 10 bases lay in between. This CDR3 contains 13 residues. The germline gives CDR1 SGHDT, CDR2 YYEEEE. In DNA form, the CDR3 reads TGTGCCAGCAGCTTGCGGGGAATCCATGGCTACACCTTC. Translated, it gives CASSLRGIHGYTF.

This clone was counted only a few times. V usage is TRBV6-6 and J usage is TRBJ2-7; 8 bases fit TRBD2. The ends lost 7 bases at V and 4 bases at J; junction bases unmatched: 9. The CDR3 extends over 14 amino acids. Germline CDR1 and CDR2: MNHNY and SVGAGI (reference sequence). CDR3 nucleotides: TGTGCCAGCACCCGCACAGCGGGAGATTACGAGCAGTACTTC. Translated, it gives CASTRTAGDYEQYF.

The chain carries TRBV7-2 and TRBJ1-2; perhaps TRBD1 as D (5 bases). The CDR3 runs to 15 residues. CDR1 is SGHTA, CDR2 FQGNSA, per germline. V gave up 3 bases and J gave up 6 bases, with 17 bases separating them. CDR3 DNA: TGTGCCAGCAGCTTTTCAGGGCTGGAACCCCATGGCTACACCTTC. Protein: CASSFSGLEPHGYTF.

Worth noting for this clone: At one of its ends the junction is not consistent with the germline gene, which may arise from a read error. The gene calls are TRBV2 and TRBJ2-6; TRBD1 might be the D (5 bases). There are 15 residues in the CDR3. Germline loops: CDR1 SNHLY, CDR2 FYNNEI. Here the CDR3 DNA reads TGTGTCAGCCGGCCTCAGGGCTCTGGGGCCAACGTCCTGACTTTC. It codes for CVSRPQGSGANVLTF.

The chain uses TRBV5-1 and TRBJ1-3; 8 bases line up with TRBD1. This CDR3 comprises 14 residues. With 3 bases clipped from V and 3 bases from J, the junction kept 2 bases outside the gene matches. Germline assignment: CDR1 SGHRS and CDR2 YFSETQ. The CDR3 sequence: CASSSTGVGNTIYF. As DNA, the CDR3 is TGCGCCAGCAGCTCGACAGGGGTTGGAAACACCATATATTTT.

This chain connects TRBV29-1 to TRBJ2-7; D possibly corresponds to TRBD1 (6 bases). From germline, CDR1 is SQVTM and CDR2 ANQGSEA. The V and J ends lost 8 bases and 0 bases respectively, with 11 bases between them. CDR3 length equals 12 residues. CDR3: CSQGRPSYEQYF. The CDR3 bases are TGCAGCCAGGGGCGGCCCTCCTACGAGCAGTACTTC.

This sequence joins TRBV18 and TRBJ1-1; TRBD1 is a possible D gene (5 bases). V shed 6 bases and J shed 7 bases, with 18 bases lying between them. Germline-derived CDR1 and CDR2 are KGHSH and LQKENI. CDR3 length: 14 amino acids. CDR3 nucleotide sequence: TGTGCCAGCTCCGTCTTCCGGGGGGGGAATGAAGCTTTCTTT. This sequence encodes CASSVFRGGNEAFF. The full variable domain, with the rest looked up from reference TRBV18 and TRBJ1-1, is NAGVMQNPRHLVRRRGQEARLRCSPMKGHSHVYWYRQLPEEGLKFMVYLQKENIIDESGMPKERFSAEFPKEGPSILRIQQVVRGDSAAYFCASSVFRGGNEAFFGQGTRLTVV.

CDR3 bases: TGTGCCAGCAGTTTAGAGTGGGGGCTAGAGACCCAGTACTTC. Translating gives CASSLEWGLETQYF. V usage is TRBV28 and J usage is TRBJ2-5, with D tentatively TRBD1 (6 bases). The CDR3 sequence is 14 residues long. The V and J ends lost 2 bases and 4 bases respectively, with 11 bases between them. Germline CDR1 and CDR2: MDHEN and SYDVKM. Based on the CDR3 plus reference TRBV28 and TRBJ2-5, the full variable domain is DVKVTQSSRYLVKRTGEKVFLECVQDMDHENMFWYRQDPGLGLRLIYFSYDVKMKEKGDIPEGYSVSREKKERFSLILESASTNQTSMYLCASSLEWGLETQYFGPGTRLLVL.

In this sample, this clone turned up once. V is TRBV7-9 and J is TRBJ2-1, with a possible D match to TRBD1 (6 bases). The V end was cut by 8 bases, the J end by 5 bases, with 25 bases between. The CDR3 spans 17 residues. Germline CDR1 and CDR2: SEHNR and FQNEAQ (reference sequence). CDR3 in DNA: TGTGCCAGCTTTTCGAGATTGAGGACAGAAGGAGACAATGAGCAGTTCTTC. It translates to CASFSRLRTEGDNEQFF.

This chain connects TRBV6-4 to TRBJ1-1; the D is unclear. The germline V gene encodes CDR1 MRHNA and CDR2 SNTAGT. V lost 7 bases, J lost 5 bases, and 14 bases lay in between. The CDR3 has 13 amino acids. CDR3: CASNDGWRTEAFF. CDR3 nucleotide sequence: TGTGCCAGCAATGATGGCTGGAGAACTGAAGCTTTCTTT.

This clone appeared once. This chain's CDR3 is CASSRAGRYEQYF. The CDR3 nucleotides read TGTGCCAGCTCTCGGGCAGGGAGGTACGAGCAGTACTTC. V usage is TRBV27 and J usage is TRBJ2-7; the D gene is possibly TRBD2 (6 bases). The V gene lost 8 bases and the J gene lost 4 bases, with 15 bases spanning the gap. Germline V gene data show CDR1 as MNHEY and CDR2 as SMNVEV (reference sequence). CDR3 size: 13 residues.

The chain combines TRBV5-1 with TRBJ2-5, with D tentatively TRBD1 (6 bases). The germline V gene encodes CDR1 SGHRS and CDR2 YFSETQ. The ends were cut back, 3 bases at V and 0 bases at J, with 9 bases in the middle. CDR3 length: 14 amino acids. The CDR3 DNA reads TGCGCCAGCAGCTCGGACAGTTACCAAGAGACCCAGTACTTC. Encoded protein: CASSSDSYQETQYF.

The rearrangement joins TRBV9 to TRBJ2-3; maybe TRBD2 (5 bases). There are 13 residues in the CDR3. V was clipped by 7 bases and J by 6 bases, with 15 bases between them. CDR1 is SGDLS, CDR2 YYNGEE, per germline. The CDR3 region is CASGTRVRDTQYF. CDR3 nucleotides: TGTGCCAGCGGAACTAGGGTTCGGGATACGCAGTATTTT.

The CDR3 nucleotides are TGTGCCAGCTCCATGGGGGGAGGTAACTATGGCTACACCTTC. Its protein is CASSMGGGNYGYTF. The V call is TRBV19, the J call TRBJ1-2, with D possibly TRBD1 on 5 matching bases. CDR1 and CDR2 (germline): LNHDA, SQIVND (reference sequence). CDR3 length equals 14 residues. V lost 9 bases and J lost 1, with 15 bases in between.

The CDR3 coding sequence is TGTGCCAGCAGACAGGGGACAGCGAACACTGAAGCTTTCTTT. It specifies CASRQGTANTEAFF. This chain uses TRBV28 with TRBJ1-1, with 7 bases matching TRBD1. The CDR3 loop spans 14 amino acids. Losses at the gene ends were 6 bases for V and 1 base for J; bases not matched to a gene: 5. CDR1 is MDHEN and CDR2 is SYDVKM in the germline V gene.

J is TRBJ1-5 and V is TRBV28, with a possible D match to TRBD1 (6 bases). V was shortened by 6 bases and J by 6 bases, with 12 bases between the two germline ends. The CDR3 is 13 amino acids. Germline V lookup: CDR1 MDHEN, CDR2 SYDVKM. CDR3 region: CASRSQGFQPQHF. CDR3 in DNA: TGTGCCAGCAGATCACAGGGATTTCAGCCCCAGCATTTT. Filled out from reference TRBV28 and TRBJ1-5, the complete variable domain reads DVKVTQSSRYLVKRTGEKVFLECVQDMDHENMFWYRQDPGLGLRLIYFSYDVKMKEKGDIPEGYSVSREKKERFSLILESASTNQTSMYLCASRSQGFQPQHFGDGTRLSIL.

The V call is TRBV7-9, the J call TRBJ1-6; D ambiguous. Germline CDR1 SEHNR, CDR2 FQNEAQ (reference sequence). This CDR3 has 15 amino acids. The V and J ends lost 0 bases and 10 bases respectively, with 13 bases between them. CDR3 coding DNA: TGTGCCAGCAGCTTAGCAACTACTAATGGGTCACCCCTCCACTTT. Protein sequence: CASSLATTNGSPLHF.

The chain couples TRBV6-5 to TRBJ2-2; 8 bases align to TRBD1. The CDR3 contains 14 residues. Germline-derived CDR1 and CDR2 are MNHEY and SVGAGI. V shed 8 bases, J shed 3 bases, and the junction held 5 bases outside the gene matches. The CDR3 loop is CASSRGLYTGELFF. CDR3 in DNA: TGTGCCAGCTCCAGGGGGCTTTACACCGGGGAGCTGTTTTTT.